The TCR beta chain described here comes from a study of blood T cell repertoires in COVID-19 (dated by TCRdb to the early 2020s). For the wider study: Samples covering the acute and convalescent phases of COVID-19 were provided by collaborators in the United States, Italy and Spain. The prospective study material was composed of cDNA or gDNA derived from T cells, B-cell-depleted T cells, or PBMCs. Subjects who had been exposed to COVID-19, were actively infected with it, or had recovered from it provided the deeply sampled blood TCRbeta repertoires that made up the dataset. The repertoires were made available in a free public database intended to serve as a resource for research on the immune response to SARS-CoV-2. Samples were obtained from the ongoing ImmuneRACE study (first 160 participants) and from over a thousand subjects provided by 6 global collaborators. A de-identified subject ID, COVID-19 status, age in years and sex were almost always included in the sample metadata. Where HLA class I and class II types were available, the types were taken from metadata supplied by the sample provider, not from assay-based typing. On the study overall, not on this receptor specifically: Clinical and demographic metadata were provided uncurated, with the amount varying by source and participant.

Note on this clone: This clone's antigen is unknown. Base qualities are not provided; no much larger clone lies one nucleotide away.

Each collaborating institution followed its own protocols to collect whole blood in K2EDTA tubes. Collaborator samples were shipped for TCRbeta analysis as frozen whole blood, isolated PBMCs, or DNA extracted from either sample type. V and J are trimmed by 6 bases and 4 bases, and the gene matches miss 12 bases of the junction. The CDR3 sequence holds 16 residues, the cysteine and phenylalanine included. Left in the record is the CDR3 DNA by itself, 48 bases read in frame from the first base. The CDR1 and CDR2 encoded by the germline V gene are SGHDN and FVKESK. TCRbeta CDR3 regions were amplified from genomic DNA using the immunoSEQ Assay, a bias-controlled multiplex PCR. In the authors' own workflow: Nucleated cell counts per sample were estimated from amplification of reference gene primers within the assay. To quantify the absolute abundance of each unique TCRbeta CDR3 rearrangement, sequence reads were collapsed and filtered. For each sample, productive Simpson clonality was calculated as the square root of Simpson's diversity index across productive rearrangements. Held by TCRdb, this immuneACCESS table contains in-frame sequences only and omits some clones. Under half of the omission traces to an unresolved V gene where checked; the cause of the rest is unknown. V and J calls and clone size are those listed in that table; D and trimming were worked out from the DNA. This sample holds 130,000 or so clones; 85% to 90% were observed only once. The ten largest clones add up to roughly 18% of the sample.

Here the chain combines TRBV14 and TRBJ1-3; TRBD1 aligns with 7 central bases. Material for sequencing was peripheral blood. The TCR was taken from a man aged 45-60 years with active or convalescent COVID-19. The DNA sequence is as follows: TGTGCCAGCAGACGCAACAGGGGAAGTTGCGGAAACACCATATATTTT. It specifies CASRRNRGSCGNTIYF.